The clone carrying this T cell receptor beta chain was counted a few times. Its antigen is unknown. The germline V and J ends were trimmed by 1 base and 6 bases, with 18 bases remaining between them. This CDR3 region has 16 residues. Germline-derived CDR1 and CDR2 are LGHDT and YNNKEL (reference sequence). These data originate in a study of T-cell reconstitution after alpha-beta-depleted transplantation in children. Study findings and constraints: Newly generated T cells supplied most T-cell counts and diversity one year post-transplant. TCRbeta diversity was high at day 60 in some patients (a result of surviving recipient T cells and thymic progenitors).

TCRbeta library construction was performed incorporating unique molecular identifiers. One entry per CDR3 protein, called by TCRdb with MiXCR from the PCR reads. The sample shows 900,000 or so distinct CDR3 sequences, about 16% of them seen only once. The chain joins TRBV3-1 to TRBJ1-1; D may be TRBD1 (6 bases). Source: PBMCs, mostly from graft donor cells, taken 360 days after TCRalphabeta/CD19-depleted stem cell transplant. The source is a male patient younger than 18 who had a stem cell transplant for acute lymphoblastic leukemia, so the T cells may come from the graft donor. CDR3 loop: CASSQGAGGARSEAFF. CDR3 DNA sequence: TGTGCCAGCAGCCAAGGGGCGGGGGGCGCGAGGTCTGAAGCTTTCTTT.